This T cell receptor beta chain was captured in a study of ipilimumab plus nivolumab after autologous stem cell transplantation. TCRdb's copy holds only in-frame clones and misses some; the assay was immunoSEQ multiplex PCR. The sample has roughly 23,000 clones, nearly 75% seen once; the top ten hold roughly 25%. Germline V gene lookup returns CDR1 SGHDT and CDR2 YYEEEE. CDR3 length: 15 residues. Trimming took 4 bases from V and 0 from J, leaving 11 bases between them. The sequencing here drew on PBMCs, taken in a trial of ipilimumab plus nivolumab as post-transplant consolidation. The TCR was taken from a male donor with diffuse large B-cell lymphoma. The genes are TRBV5-6 and TRBJ1-3; D gene unclear. The CDR3 reads CASSPGRSSGNTIYF. CDR3 nucleotides: TGTGCCAGCAGCCCGGGCCGGAGCTCTGGAAACACCATATATTTT.